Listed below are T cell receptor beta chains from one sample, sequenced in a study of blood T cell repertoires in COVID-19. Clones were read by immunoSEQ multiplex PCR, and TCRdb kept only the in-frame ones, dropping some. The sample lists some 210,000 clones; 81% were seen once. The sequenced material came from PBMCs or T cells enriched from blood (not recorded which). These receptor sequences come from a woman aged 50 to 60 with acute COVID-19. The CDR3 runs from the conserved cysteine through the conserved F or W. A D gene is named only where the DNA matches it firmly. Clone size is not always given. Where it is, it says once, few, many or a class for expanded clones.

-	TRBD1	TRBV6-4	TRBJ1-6	TGTGCCAGCAGTAGGACAGGACCTAATTCACCCCTCCACTTT	CASSRTGPNSPLHF
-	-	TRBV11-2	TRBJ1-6	TGTGCCAGCAGCTTAGGGTTGGTCAGGGAGGGGTCACCCCTCCACTTT	CASSLGLVREGSPLHF
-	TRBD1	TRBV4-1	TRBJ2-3	TGCGCCAGCAGCCAAGACTGGGGGACAGGGTGGATGGCAGATACGCAGTATTTT	CASSQDWGTGWMADTQYF
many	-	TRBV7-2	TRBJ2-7	TGTGCCAGCAGCTACGACCCAGGGGCTTACGAGCAGTACTTC	CASSYDPGAYEQYF
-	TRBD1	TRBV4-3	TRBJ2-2	TGCGCCAGCAGCCAAGCTCGTAGGACAGGGGGCGACACCGGGGAGCTGTTTTTT	CASSQARRTGGDTGELFF
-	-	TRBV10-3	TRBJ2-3	TGTGCCATCAGCGAGGAACCGGCGGGGAAAGATACGCAGTATTTT	CAISEEPAGKDTQYF
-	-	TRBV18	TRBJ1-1	TGTGCCAGCTCACCGCAGGGGATGAACACTGAAGCTTTCTTT	CASSPQGMNTEAFF
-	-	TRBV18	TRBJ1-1	TGTGCCAGCTCACCACCTTCCAGGTATGACACTGAAGCTTTCTTT	CASSPPSRYDTEAFF
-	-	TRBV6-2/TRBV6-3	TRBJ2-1	TGTGCCAGCAGTTCTTTACTAGTTTTGTTCCACGGTGAGCAGTTCTTC	CASSSLLVLFHGEQFF
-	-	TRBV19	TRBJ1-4	TGTGCCAGTAGTATACCCGGGATCAGCTCCATGTTTTTT	CASSIPGISSMFF
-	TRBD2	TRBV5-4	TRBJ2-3	TGTGCCAGCAGCGGATTACTAGCGGGGGGGCGGGATACGCAGTATTTT	CASSGLLAGGRDTQYF
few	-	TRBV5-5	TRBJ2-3	TGTGCCAGCATCCTAGGAGATACGCAGTATTTT	CASILGDTQYF
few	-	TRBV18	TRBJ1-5	TGTGCCAGCTCGGGGCAGGGTAATCAGCCCCAGCATTTT	CASSGQGNQPQHF
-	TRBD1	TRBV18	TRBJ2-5	TGTGCCAGCTCACCGTGGACAGGGAAAGAGACCCAGTACTTC	CASSPWTGKETQYF